Following are 31 T cell receptor beta chains from one sample sequenced in a study of blood T cell repertoires in COVID-19. This table comes from immunoSEQ multiplex PCR, and its TCRdb copy is limited to in-frame clones, with some not included. The profile shows 76,000 or so clones, over 75% of them singletons. Sequencing input: peripheral blood. All receptors derive from a man aged 45-65 years with acute or convalescent COVID-19.

The chain couples TRBV2 to TRBJ1-3; D gene unclear. Germline assignment: CDR1 SNHLY and CDR2 FYNNEI. V was trimmed by 2 bases and J by 4 bases, leaving 3 bases between them. CDR3 length: 12 amino acids. In nucleotides, the CDR3 is TGTGCCAGCAGTGAAAGCGGAAACACCATATATTTT. Its protein is CASSESGNTIYF.

V usage is TRBV14 and J usage is TRBJ1-2; no clear D gene. The CDR3 runs 15 residues. Germline CDR1 reads SGHDN; CDR2 reads FVKESK. V shed 4 bases and J shed 5 bases, with 17 bases lying between them. CDR3: CASSPPLTSGYGYTF. For the CDR3, the DNA is TGTGCCAGCAGCCCCCCCCTGACGAGCGGATATGGCTACACCTTC.

This clone was recorded only once. The chain is built from TRBV7-9 and TRBJ2-7, with 7 bases identical to TRBD1. Germline V gives CDR1 SEHNR, CDR2 FQNEAQ (reference sequence). After removal of 5 bases from V and 2 bases from J, the junction contained 9 bases not matched to a gene. The CDR3 is 15 amino acids. The chain's CDR3 is CASSRADRETYEQYF. The CDR3, as DNA: TGTGCCAGCAGCCGGGCCGACAGGGAGACCTACGAGCAGTACTTC.

V and J are TRBV9 and TRBJ2-1, with D perhaps matching TRBD2 (6 bases). The ends were cut back, 0 bases at V and 4 bases at J, with 11 bases in the middle. The CDR3 is made up of 15 amino acids. Germline V CDR1 and CDR2: SGDLS, YYNGEE. The CDR3 region has the DNA TGTGCCAGCAGCGTAGGGAGGGCTGAATACAATGAGCAGTTCTTC. Amino acids: CASSVGRAEYNEQFF.

This chain connects TRBV7-2 to TRBJ1-6; 7 bases map to TRBD1. This CDR3 is 17 amino acids long. Germline-derived CDR1 and CDR2 are SGHTA and FQGNSA. J lost 0 bases, V lost 5 bases, and 7 bases had no gene match. In DNA form, the CDR3 reads TGTGCCAGCAGCCCCACGACAGGGAGCTCCTATAATTCACCCCTCCACTTT. Residues: CASSPTTGSSYNSPLHF.

The rearrangement joins TRBV5-4 to TRBJ1-2; perhaps TRBD1 as D (6 bases). Germline CDR1 SGHNT, CDR2 YYREEE (reference sequence). Trimming stripped 0 bases from V and 4 bases from J, with 16 bases between. The CDR3 loop spans 16 amino acids. The CDR3 DNA sequence: TGTGCCAGCAGCTTGGCTAGATCTGTGGGGGCCTATGGCTACACCTTC. Translating gives CASSLARSVGAYGYTF.

The V and J genes are TRBV27 and TRBJ1-2; TRBD1 matches 8 bases. Germline CDR1 is MNHEY and CDR2 is SMNVEV (reference sequence). This CDR3 spans 11 amino acids. Losses at the gene ends were 9 bases for V and 4 bases for J; bases not matched to a gene: 1. Here the CDR3 reads CASGQGYGYTF. CDR3 nucleotides: TGTGCCAGTGGACAGGGCTATGGCTACACCTTC.

The V call is TRBV27, the J call TRBJ1-5; D is ambiguous. The CDR3 runs to 14 residues. Looked up from germline, CDR1 is MNHEY and CDR2 is SMNVEV (reference sequence). Trimming removed 3 bases from V and 1 base from J, with 7 bases in between. The CDR3 coding sequence is TGTGCCAGCAGTTTTAGACAAAGCAATCAGCCCCAGCATTTT. This encodes CASSFRQSNQPQHF.

The rearrangement joins TRBV5-5 to TRBJ1-1; perhaps TRBD1 as D (6 bases). CDR1 and CDR2 from the germline V gene are SGHKS and YYEKEE (reference sequence). This CDR3 is 15 amino acids long. Trimming stripped 4 bases from V and 0 bases from J, with 13 bases between. The CDR3 bases are TGTGCCAGCAGCGGGACCGACAGGATGAACACTGAAGCTTTCTTT. Translation gives CASSGTDRMNTEAFF.

This CDR3 reads CAIRSDRGGMGYTF. Here the CDR3 DNA reads TGTGCCATCAGGAGCGACAGGGGCGGTATGGGCTACACCTTC. The V gene is TRBV10-3, the J gene TRBJ1-2; 8 nucleotides agree with TRBD1. J was trimmed by 8 bases and V by 6 bases; bases with no gene match: 11. The CDR3 extends over 14 amino acids. Germline V gene sequence: CDR1 ENHRY, CDR2 SYGVKD.

The rearrangement links TRBV5-1 to TRBJ2-5; the D is unclear. This CDR3 spans 14 amino acids. Trimming took off 4 bases at V and 0 bases at J, with 10 bases between the two ends. CDR1 and CDR2 from the germline V gene are SGHRS and YFSETQ. CDR3 nucleotides: TGCGCCAGCAGCCCCAGGCCGAACCAAGAGACCCAGTACTTC. Amino acids: CASSPRPNQETQYF. The variable domain in full, completed from reference TRBV5-1 and TRBJ2-5, reads KAGVTQTPRYLIKTRGQQVTLSCSPISGHRSVSWYQQTPGQGLQFLFEYFSETQRNKGNFPGRFSGRQFSNSRSEMNVSTLELGDSALYLCASSPRPNQETQYFGPGTRLLVL.

The chain links TRBV12-5 to TRBJ1-1; possible D gene TRBD1, 6 bases. The CDR3 totals 14 residues. Germline V gene data show CDR1 as LGHNT and CDR2 as FRNRAP. The V and J ends lost 3 bases and 1 base respectively, with 9 bases between them. The CDR3 loop is CASGLMTGNTEAFF. CDR3 nucleotide sequence: TGTGCTAGTGGTTTAATGACAGGGAACACTGAAGCTTTCTTT.

The chain combines TRBV5-1 with TRBJ2-7, with 7 bases lining up with TRBD1. The CDR3 is 13 amino acids. V trimming: 8 bases; J trimming: 3 bases; junction bases outside the gene matches: 8. The germline gives CDR1 SGHRS, CDR2 YFSETQ. CDR3 nucleotides: TGCGCCAGTGAGACGGGACAGCTCTACGAGCAGTACTTC. Encoded protein: CASETGQLYEQYF.

The CDR3: CASSLGTGIGSPMAQPQHF. CDR3 bases: TGTGCCAGCAGTTTAGGTACAGGCATAGGCAGCCCGATGGCGCAGCCCCAGCATTTT. The chain uses TRBV28 and TRBJ1-5; D is possibly TRBD1 (5 bases). Germline values: CDR1 MDHEN, CDR2 SYDVKM. V shed 2 bases and J shed 7 bases, with 27 bases lying between them. The CDR3 consists of 19 residues.

V gene TRBV28 combines with J gene TRBJ1-2; D unclear. The germline CDR1 and CDR2 sequences are MDHEN and SYDVKM. V lost 1 base and J 4 bases, leaving 13 bases between the germline ends. The CDR3 is 15 amino acids. The CDR3 loop reads CASSLSLGPGYGYTF. For the CDR3, the DNA is TGTGCCAGCAGTTTATCCCTGGGCCCCGGCTATGGCTACACCTTC.

The V call is TRBV9, the J call TRBJ2-7; possible D gene TRBD2, 5 bases. Trimming removed 4 bases at V and 4 bases at J, with 21 bases between. There are 16 residues in the CDR3. Germline V gives CDR1 SGDLS, CDR2 YYNGEE. CDR3 nucleotides: TGTGCCAGCAGCCCCCTCTCCTCGGCTAGCCGATACGAGCAGTACTTC. Translating gives CASSPLSSASRYEQYF.

This chain uses TRBV11-2 with TRBJ2-5; 8 bases line up with TRBD2. Trimming at V came to 3 bases and at J to 4 bases, leaving 4 bases not matched to a gene. The germline CDR1 and CDR2 sequences are SGHAT and FQNNGV. This CDR3 is built from 14 residues. DNA for the CDR3: TGTGCCAGCAGCTTGGACGGGAGGGGAGAGACCCAGTACTTC. Translation: CASSLDGRGETQYF.

The chain carries TRBV19 and TRBJ2-7; TRBD1 matches at 8 bases. CDR3 length: 15 residues. The V gene end was trimmed by 9 bases and the J gene end by 3 bases; junction bases not matched to a gene: 13. CDR1 and CDR2 (germline): LNHDA, SQIVND (reference sequence). Written as DNA, the CDR3 is TGTGCCAGCCAAGCCTCGAGGACAGGGAACTACGAGCAGTACTTC. Translation gives CASQASRTGNYEQYF. Complete variable domain (other parts from reference TRBV19 and TRBJ2-7): DGGITQSPKYLFRKEGQNVTLSCEQNLNHDAMYWYRQDPGQGLRLIYYSQIVNDFQKGDIAEGYSVSREKKESFPLTVTSAQKNPTAFYLCASQASRTGNYEQYFGPGTRLTVT.

V gene TRBV6-5 combines with J gene TRBJ2-3; possible D gene TRBD2, 5 bases. In germline, CDR1 is MNHEY, CDR2 SVGAGI. The CDR3 covers 15 residues. Trimming stripped 0 bases from V and 4 bases from J, with 11 bases between. The CDR3 DNA sequence: TGTGCCAGCAGTTACTCCAGGCAGAGGGCAGATACGCAGTATTTT. Translating it yields CASSYSRQRADTQYF.

The chain couples TRBV5-6 to TRBJ1-1, with 8 bases matching TRBD1. V was pared by 4 bases and J by 4 bases, with 6 bases of the junction left unmatched. The germline CDR1 and CDR2 sequences are SGHDT and YYEEEE. The CDR3 has 14 residues. The CDR3 bases are TGTGCCAGCAGCGTGACAGGGGTGGGCACTGAAGCTTTCTTT. The encoded protein is CASSVTGVGTEAFF.

J is TRBJ1-4 and V is TRBV2; the match to TRBD1 covers 9 bases. Losses at the gene ends were 6 bases for V and 5 bases for J; bases not matched to a gene: 10. CDR1 is SNHLY and CDR2 is FYNNEI in the germline V gene. CDR3 length: 16 residues. The CDR3 region has the DNA TGTGCCAGCAGAAAACAGGGGGCTAGTCGAAATGAAAAACTGTTTTTT. It encodes CASRKQGASRNEKLFF.

The rearrangement uses TRBV2 and TRBJ2-2; D not resolved. This CDR3 comprises 11 residues. CDR1 is SNHLY and CDR2 is FYNNEI in the germline V gene. The germline V and J ends were trimmed by 6 bases and 8 bases, with 7 bases remaining between them. The CDR3 DNA reads as TGTGCCAGCAGAAAAGAGGGGGAGCTGTTTTTT. Translated, it gives CASRKEGELFF.

V and J are TRBV6-2 or TRBV6-3 and TRBJ1-4; 10 positions agree with TRBD1. This CDR3 has 15 amino acids. Trimming took 4 bases from V and 8 from J; bases not matched to a gene: 7. Germline CDR1 MNHEY, CDR2 SVGEGT. CDR3 sequence (DNA): TGTGCCAGCAGTTCCCGGGACAGGGGATTCGAAAAACTGTTTTTT. Residues: CASSSRDRGFEKLFF.

This clone was seen a few times. The chain links TRBV27 to TRBJ2-7; maybe TRBD1 (6 bases). This CDR3 is built from 15 residues. Trimming took 7 bases from V and 2 from J, leaving 18 bases between them. The germline CDR1 and CDR2 sequences are MNHEY and SMNVEV (reference sequence). For the CDR3, the DNA is TGTGCCAGCAATCGGGGACAATCAAAAACCTACGAGCAGTACTTC. Residues: CASNRGQSKTYEQYF.

This sequence joins TRBV27 and TRBJ1-5; 8 bases line up with TRBD1. Germline V gene lookup returns CDR1 MNHEY and CDR2 SMNVEV (reference sequence). J lost 4 bases, V lost 4 bases, and 6 bases had no gene match. The CDR3 has 15 amino acids. The DNA of the CDR3 is TGTGCCAGCAGTTATACTACAGGGGGGAATCAGCCCCAGCATTTT. Translation gives CASSYTTGGNQPQHF.

This rearrangement joins TRBV9 to TRBJ1-1; 8 bases align to TRBD1. V was clipped by 0 bases and J by 4 bases; unmatched bases: 5. The germline V gene encodes CDR1 SGDLS and CDR2 YYNGEE. This CDR3 region has 15 residues. CDR3 region: CASSVAQGAGTEAFF. The CDR3 DNA reads as TGTGCCAGCAGCGTAGCCCAGGGGGCGGGCACTGAAGCTTTCTTT.

The CDR3 bases are TGTGCCAGCAGTGCAGGGGGGGAGACCCAGTACTTC. This gives the protein CASSAGGETQYF. The chain uses TRBV25-1 and TRBJ2-5; possible D gene TRBD1, 7 bases. The germline V gene encodes CDR1 MGHDK and CDR2 SYGVNS. This CDR3 has 12 amino acids. V dropped 4 bases and J dropped 5 bases, with 8 bases sitting between them.

V is TRBV7-9 and J is TRBJ2-6; perhaps TRBD1 as D (5 bases). The CDR3 totals 15 residues. V lost 6 bases and J lost 1, with 10 bases in between. Germline-derived CDR1 and CDR2 are SEHNR and FQNEAQ (reference sequence). The CDR3 DNA sequence: TGTGCCAGCAGTCTAAAGGGGTCTGGGGCCAACGTCCTGACTTTC. Amino acid sequence: CASSLKGSGANVLTF. Looking up the rest from reference TRBV7-9 and TRBJ2-6 gives the full variable domain: DTGVSQNPRHKITKRGQNVTFRCDPISEHNRLYWYRQTLGQGPEFLTYFQNEAQLEKSRLLSDRFSAERPKGSFSTLEIQRTEQGDSAMYLCASSLKGSGANVLTFGAGSRLTVL.

The gene calls are TRBV5-6 and TRBJ1-4; 8 bases fit TRBD1. V lost 4 bases and J lost 7; bases outside the gene matches: 6. This CDR3 is 14 amino acids long. The V gene's germline CDR1 is SGHDT and CDR2 YYEEEE. Written as DNA, the CDR3 is TGTGCCAGCAGCCGACAGGGGCCAGGTGAAAAACTGTTTTTT. Its translation is CASSRQGPGEKLFF.

The chain links TRBV19 to TRBJ1-1; D is undetermined. CDR3 length: 13 residues. The ends were cut back, 4 bases at V and 1 base at J, with 7 bases in the middle. Germline assignment: CDR1 LNHDA and CDR2 SQIVND (reference sequence). In DNA, the CDR3 is TGTGCCAGTAGTAGCACATGGAACACTGAAGCTTTCTTT. As protein: CASSSTWNTEAFF.

The chain joins TRBV19 to TRBJ2-7, with 8 bases identical to TRBD1. Losses at the gene ends were 7 bases for V and 4 bases for J; bases not matched to a gene: 12. The CDR3 length is 15 residues. Per germline, CDR1 LNHDA and CDR2 SQIVND (reference sequence). The CDR3 DNA follows: TGTGCCAGTACCCAATACGGGACAGGTGATTACGAGCAGTACTTC. Protein sequence: CASTQYGTGDYEQYF.